Listed below are T cell receptor beta chains from one sample, sequenced in a study of cytomegalovirus exposure and HLA in healthy donors. Clones were sequenced by immunoSEQ multiplex PCR, and TCRdb holds only the in-frame ones, with some missing. The sample yields about 250,000 clones, roughly 73% seen once. Sequenced input: PBMCs. All receptors derive from a boy between 10 and 17 years old in good health and CMV-seronegative. The CDR3 runs from the conserved cysteine through the conserved F or W. The order of the fields is CDR3 DNA, CDR3 protein, D gene, V gene, clone size, J gene. D genes are given only for firm matches. Clone sizes are given selectively: once, few, many, or a class where the clone is expanded.

DNA: TGCGCCAGCAGTGAGATCAGGCAGTTGAACACTGAAGCTTTCTTT
CDR3: CASSEIRQLNTEAFF
D: -
V: TRBV10-2
size: -
J: TRBJ1-1

DNA: TGCAGCGTTTCACTAGCGGGGGTAGGTGAGCAGTTCTTC
CDR3: CSVSLAGVGEQFF
D: TRBD2
V: TRBV29-1
size: -
J: TRBJ2-1

DNA: TGTGCCAGCACGCGGGAGGGCCCGGTGGATACGCAGTATTTT
CDR3: CASTREGPVDTQYF
D: TRBD2
V: TRBV2
size: -
J: TRBJ2-3

DNA: TGTGCCTGGAGCCCTACCCCTCCAGGGAAAGGAGACTACACCTTC
CDR3: CAWSPTPPGKGDYTF
D: -
V: TRBV30
size: -
J: TRBJ1-2

DNA: TGTGCCTTCAGACAGGGGCGGACCGGGGAGCTGTTTTTT
CDR3: CAFRQGRTGELFF
D: -
V: TRBV21-1
size: -
J: TRBJ2-2

DNA: TGTGCCAGCAGCTTAGAAGGACAGAACACCGGGGAGCTGTTTTTT
CDR3: CASSLEGQNTGELFF
D: -
V: TRBV11-3
size: -
J: TRBJ2-2

DNA: TGTGCCAGCAGTGACTCGCAGGGGGCGAGTTCACCCCTCCACTTT
CDR3: CASSDSQGASSPLHF
D: TRBD1
V: TRBV6-4
size: few
J: TRBJ1-6

DNA: TGTGCCAGCAGCTTGATTGGGGAGGATACGCAGTATTTT
CDR3: CASSLIGEDTQYF
D: -
V: TRBV5-4
size: -
J: TRBJ2-3

DNA: TGTGCCAGCATCTCGCGGGAGATTCTTGGCTACACCTTC
CDR3: CASISREILGYTF
D: -
V: TRBV6-1
size: -
J: TRBJ1-2

DNA: TGCGCCAGCAGCTTTAACAGGGATCATGGCTACACCTTC
CDR3: CASSFNRDHGYTF
D: -
V: TRBV5-1
size: -
J: TRBJ1-2

DNA: TGTGCTAGCAGCTTAAGCCAGGGGCTCACCGGGGAGCTGTTTTTT
CDR3: CASSLSQGLTGELFF
D: -
V: TRBV7-7
size: -
J: TRBJ2-2

DNA: TGTGCCAGTAGTGGGGGGGACCTTAATGAAAAACTGTTTTTT
CDR3: CASSGGDLNEKLFF
D: -
V: TRBV19
size: -
J: TRBJ1-4

DNA: TGTGCCAGCAGCCCCGGACCAGGGGTCGGCCAGCCCCAGCATTTT
CDR3: CASSPGPGVGQPQHF
D: -
V: TRBV9
size: -
J: TRBJ1-5

DNA: TGTGCCAGCAGCCCCCAGGCCATAGCGGGGGCCTACAATGAGCAGTTCTTC
CDR3: CASSPQAIAGAYNEQFF
D: TRBD2
V: TRBV9
size: -
J: TRBJ2-1

DNA: TGTGCCAGCAGTGACTCTTCCGCGGGGAGGGATACGCAGTATTTT
CDR3: CASSDSSAGRDTQYF
D: -
V: TRBV6-4
size: -
J: TRBJ2-3

DNA: TGTGCCAGCTCTCCCGCTCGAGTGACAATGAACACTGAAGCTTTCTTT
CDR3: CASSPARVTMNTEAFF
D: -
V: TRBV18
size: -
J: TRBJ1-1

DNA: TGCGCCAGCAGTGAGATAGCGGGGGGGCCAGGCACCGGGGAGCTGTTTTTT
CDR3: CASSEIAGGPGTGELFF
D: TRBD2
V: TRBV10-2
size: -
J: TRBJ2-2

DNA: TGTGCCAGCAGCAGGGACATTTTTAACTATGGCTACACCTTC
CDR3: CASSRDIFNYGYTF
D: -
V: TRBV5-6
size: -
J: TRBJ1-2

DNA: TGCGCCAGCAGCTTGGTGGGGAGCACCGGGGAGCTGTTTTTT
CDR3: CASSLVGSTGELFF
D: -
V: TRBV5-1
size: -
J: TRBJ2-2

DNA: TGTGCCAGCAGTGAAGCGTCCGGGTTCGGTCAGCCCCAGCATTTT
CDR3: CASSEASGFGQPQHF
D: -
V: TRBV2
size: -
J: TRBJ1-5

DNA: TGTGCCAGCAGCCTCCCCGGACAGGAAGGAGTCACAGATACGCAGTATTTT
CDR3: CASSLPGQEGVTDTQYF
D: TRBD1
V: TRBV11-3
size: once
J: TRBJ2-3

DNA: TGTGCCAGCAGCTTGAGAGGCTACGAGCAGTACTTC
CDR3: CASSLRGYEQYF
D: -
V: TRBV5-6
size: few
J: TRBJ2-7

DNA: TGTGCCAGCAGTTTGTATTTCCCATTTAGGGACAGGGCCACAGATACGCAGTATTTT
CDR3: CASSLYFPFRDRATDTQYF
D: TRBD1
V: TRBV27
size: -
J: TRBJ2-3

DNA: TGCAGCGCGGGGGGGGCAACTAATGAAAAACTGTTTTTT
CDR3: CSAGGATNEKLFF
D: -
V: TRBV29-1
size: -
J: TRBJ1-4

DNA: TGTGCCAGCAGCTTGGATGCGCGGGGTGGGGAGACCCAGTACTTC
CDR3: CASSLDARGGETQYF
D: -
V: TRBV5-4
size: -
J: TRBJ2-5

DNA: TGTGCCAGCAGCTTACCCACCCGAACGGGGGGCGCGTACTACGAGCAGTACTTC
CDR3: CASSLPTRTGGAYYEQYF
D: -
V: TRBV11-3
size: -
J: TRBJ2-7

DNA: TGCGCCAGCTCACCCGGACCAGGGTGGGCCTTT
CDR3: CASSPGPGWAF
D: -
V: TRBV5-1
size: -
J: TRBJ1-1

DNA: TGTGCCTGGAGTAAGGGGCCCCCTGATTCACCCCTCCACTTT
CDR3: CAWSKGPPDSPLHF
D: -
V: TRBV30
size: once
J: TRBJ1-6

DNA: TGTGCCAGCCTTGAGGAGGGTAATGAAAAACTGTTTTTT
CDR3: CASLEEGNEKLFF
D: -
V: TRBV6-1
size: -
J: TRBJ1-4

DNA: TGTGCCTGGAGCTACGGGTCCCCCCAGCCCCAGCATTTT
CDR3: CAWSYGSPQPQHF
D: -
V: TRBV30
size: -
J: TRBJ1-5

DNA: TGTGCCAGCTCACCCCAGAAATCGGGTGAGCAGTTCTTC
CDR3: CASSPQKSGEQFF
D: -
V: TRBV18
size: -
J: TRBJ2-1

DNA: TGTGCCAGCAGCTTGGCCTACAGGGGAACTGAAGCTTTCTTT
CDR3: CASSLAYRGTEAFF
D: TRBD1
V: TRBV5-8
size: -
J: TRBJ1-1

DNA: TGTGCCAGCAGCTTGGGCAGGGCGAACACTGAAGCTTTCTTT
CDR3: CASSLGRANTEAFF
D: -
V: TRBV5-4
size: few
J: TRBJ1-1

DNA: TGTGCCACCAGCAGAGATCGAAAGACACCTTACGAGCAGTACTTC
CDR3: CATSRDRKTPYEQYF
D: -
V: TRBV15
size: -
J: TRBJ2-7

DNA: TGTGCCAGCAGCTCCCGGACAGGGAATTGCGGCTACACCTTC
CDR3: CASSSRTGNCGYTF
D: TRBD1
V: TRBV11-3
size: -
J: TRBJ1-2

DNA: TGTGCCAGCACCCCGGGGAGGGCCACTGAAGCTTTCTTT
CDR3: CASTPGRATEAFF
D: -
V: TRBV6-5
size: -
J: TRBJ1-1

DNA: TGCAGTGCTAGCCTTAGTTACGAGCAGTACTTC
CDR3: CSASLSYEQYF
D: -
V: TRBV20-1
size: once
J: TRBJ2-7

DNA: TGTGCCAGCAGACTAGCCGGGACAGCAAATTCACCCCTCCACTTT
CDR3: CASRLAGTANSPLHF
D: TRBD1
V: TRBV6-5
size: once
J: TRBJ1-6

DNA: TGTGCCAGCAGCTTATTGCAGGGGGGAGCTTTCTTT
CDR3: CASSLLQGGAFF
D: TRBD1
V: TRBV11-2
size: -
J: TRBJ1-1

DNA: TGCGCCAGCAGCCCGGGGGTCACTAACTATGGCTACACCTTC
CDR3: CASSPGVTNYGYTF
D: -
V: TRBV5-1
size: -
J: TRBJ1-2

DNA: TGCGCCAGCAGCTTACCCTTACTAGCGGGAGTAGCAGATACGCAGTATTTT
CDR3: CASSLPLLAGVADTQYF
D: TRBD2
V: TRBV5-1
size: -
J: TRBJ2-3

DNA: TGTGCCAGCAACTCCCTACCAGGGGGCGCCGGGGATACGCAGTATTTT
CDR3: CASNSLPGGAGDTQYF
D: TRBD1
V: TRBV7-9
size: -
J: TRBJ2-3

DNA: TGTGCCAGCAGCCCTTACCGCCGCGGAGATAATGAAAAACTGTTTTTT
CDR3: CASSPYRRGDNEKLFF
D: -
V: TRBV5-4
size: -
J: TRBJ1-4

DNA: TGTGCCAGCAGCTTATATTCACAGCCCACGGGGGAAAAACTGTTTTTT
CDR3: CASSLYSQPTGEKLFF
D: -
V: TRBV7-2
size: -
J: TRBJ1-4

DNA: TGTGCCAGCAGTGAAAGGGGGACAGATACGCAGTATTTT
CDR3: CASSERGTDTQYF
D: -
V: TRBV25-1
size: -
J: TRBJ2-3

DNA: TGTGCCAGCAGGCAAGGACAGGGGGCGCCGCGGGGCTACACCTTC
CDR3: CASRQGQGAPRGYTF
D: TRBD1
V: TRBV5-5
size: -
J: TRBJ1-2

DNA: TGTGCCACCGGACAGGGTGGTGGAAACACCATATATTTT
CDR3: CATGQGGGNTIYF
D: TRBD1
V: TRBV10-3
size: -
J: TRBJ1-3

DNA: TGTGCCAGCAGCGTAGGGGGTCGTTTCGGGGGAGCCTACGAGCAGTACTTC
CDR3: CASSVGGRFGGAYEQYF
D: -
V: TRBV9
size: -
J: TRBJ2-7

DNA: TGTGCCAGCACTTTGTCCCCAGATTCACCCCTCCACTTT
CDR3: CASTLSPDSPLHF
D: -
V: TRBV28
size: -
J: TRBJ1-6

DNA: TGTGCCAGCTCACCTGGAATGTCAGGGACCTACGAGCAGTACTTC
CDR3: CASSPGMSGTYEQYF
D: -
V: TRBV18
size: -
J: TRBJ2-7

DNA: TGTGCCAGCAGCCTTGACTGGAACACCGGGGAGCTGTTTTTT
CDR3: CASSLDWNTGELFF
D: -
V: TRBV7-3
size: -
J: TRBJ2-2

DNA: TGTGCCAGTAGTATGGAAGGGGCCACTGAAGCTTTCTTT
CDR3: CASSMEGATEAFF
D: -
V: TRBV19
size: -
J: TRBJ1-1

DNA: TGTGCCAGCAGCGTCAGAAAACCGGGACTTAACCTAGCGGGGGGGAATGAGCAGTTCTTC
CDR3: CASSVRKPGLNLAGGNEQFF
D: TRBD2
V: TRBV9
size: -
J: TRBJ2-1